The 32 T cell receptor beta chains below all came from one sample that was sequenced in a study of CD8 T cells in ankylosing spondylitis. TCRdb reprocessed the 5' RACE reads with MiXCR, giving one entry per CDR3 protein. Of under 250,000 distinct CDR3 sequences listed, 8% to 11% were seen once; the top ten hold 2% to 3%. The source material was blood, either unsorted or a sorted T cell fraction (not recorded which). These receptors were taken from a male donor with ankylosing spondylitis or in good health (not recorded which).

This clonotype has a count of ten or more. The rearrangement joins TRBV5-5 to TRBJ2-2; TRBD1 matches 7 bases. The V gene end was trimmed by 3 bases and the J gene end by 7 bases; junction bases not matched to a gene: 6. The CDR3 is 14 amino acids. Germline V gives CDR1 SGHKS, CDR2 YYEKEE (reference sequence). Here the CDR3 reads CASSSGQTSGELFF. CDR3 nucleotides: TGTGCCAGCAGCTCGGGACAGACGAGCGGGGAGCTGTTTTTT. The variable domain in full, with the rest retrieved from reference TRBV5-5 and TRBJ2-2, is DAGVTQSPTHLIKTRGQQVTLRCSPISGHKSVSWYQQVLGQGPQFIFQYYEKEERGRGNFPDRFSARQFPNYSSELNVNALLLGDSALYLCASSSGQTSGELFFGEGSRLTVL.

This clonotype was recorded many times. This chain uses TRBV6-2 or TRBV6-3 with TRBJ2-7; TRBD2 might be the D (5 bases). This CDR3 comprises 14 residues. Germline CDR1 MNHEY, CDR2 SVGEGT. The V end lost 4 bases, the J end lost 6 bases, and 16 bases lay between the germline ends. The CDR3: CASSSAGGLSEQYF. In nucleotides, the CDR3 is TGTGCCAGCAGTTCTGCAGGAGGCCTTTCCGAGCAGTACTTC.

This clonotype showed up many times. The chain is built from TRBV5-1 and TRBJ2-7, with D unclear. This CDR3 has 12 amino acids. Trimming removed 1 base at V and 5 bases at J, with 7 bases between. The V gene's germline CDR1 is SGHRS and CDR2 YFSETQ. The CDR3 coding sequence is TGCGCCAGCAGCTTGCCGTCTGACGAGCAGTACTTC. Protein product: CASSLPSDEQYF. Full variable domain (outside the CDR3, taken from reference TRBV5-1 and TRBJ2-7): KAGVTQTPRYLIKTRGQQVTLSCSPISGHRSVSWYQQTPGQGLQFLFEYFSETQRNKGNFPGRFSGRQFSNSRSEMNVSTLELGDSALYLCASSLPSDEQYFGPGTRLTVT.

This clonotype was detected many times. This sequence joins TRBV12-3 or TRBV12-4 and TRBJ1-1; D is perhaps TRBD1 (5 bases). Trimming left V 5 bases short and J 0 bases short, with 10 bases between. The CDR3 consists of 14 residues. The CDR3 loop is CASSPGPLNTEAFF. CDR3 nucleotides: TGTGCCAGCAGTCCGGGACCCTTGAACACTGAAGCTTTCTTT.

Ten or more counts support this clonotype. The chain couples TRBV11-2 to TRBJ2-7, with D tentatively TRBD2 (6 bases). In germline, CDR1 is SGHAT, CDR2 FQNNGV. CDR3 size: 16 residues. The germline V and J ends were trimmed by 1 base and 1 base, with 14 bases remaining between them. The DNA for the CDR3 is TGTGCCAGCAGCTTAGGTTCCAGCGGGCGTTCCTACGAGCAGTACTTC. Its protein is CASSLGSSGRSYEQYF.

This clonotype was picked up many times. V usage is TRBV20-1 and J usage is TRBJ2-7; 7 bases line up with TRBD2. CDR1 and CDR2 (germline): DFQATT, SNEGSKA (reference sequence). With V trimmed by 6 bases and J by 1 base, 3 bases remained unmatched. The CDR3 is 12 amino acids. The CDR3 nucleotides read TGCAGTGCCTGGGGGGGATCCTACGAGCAGTACTTC. It encodes CSAWGGSYEQYF.

This clonotype was detected ten times or more. V is TRBV10-3 and J is TRBJ1-4; TRBD1 is a possible D gene (5 bases). Germline CDR1 ENHRY, CDR2 SYGVKD. This CDR3 has 15 residues. V dropped 0 bases and J dropped 7 bases, with 12 bases sitting between them. CDR3 loop: CAISESKGSGEKLFF. In nucleotides, the CDR3 is TGTGCCATCAGTGAGTCGAAGGGGTCGGGTGAAAAACTGTTTTTT.

This clonotype has a handful of counts. V gene TRBV5-6 combines with J gene TRBJ1-3, with D unresolved. The germline V and J ends were trimmed by 7 bases and 0 bases, with 20 bases remaining between them. The CDR3 loop spans 17 amino acids. Germline assignment: CDR1 SGHDT and CDR2 YYEEEE. The CDR3 protein is CASGSGRRERSGNTIYF. The CDR3 coding sequence is TGTGCCAGCGGCTCCGGACGGCGCGAACGCTCTGGAAACACCATATATTTT. The whole variable domain, remainder taken from reference TRBV5-6 and TRBJ1-3, is DAGVTQSPTHLIKTRGQQVTLRCSPKSGHDTVSWYQQALGQGPQFIFQYYEEEERQRGNFPDRFSGHQFPNYSSELNVNALLLGDSALYLCASGSGRRERSGNTIYFGEGSWLTVV.

Many counts were recorded for this clonotype. The chain uses TRBV20-1 and TRBJ1-2; D gene unclear. CDR1 and CDR2 from the germline V gene are DFQATT and SNEGSKA (reference sequence). There are 13 residues in the CDR3. V was cut by 0 bases and J by 4 bases, with 9 bases left in between. CDR3 sequence (DNA): TGCAGTGCTAGAGAAGCGGGTAGCTATGGCTACACCTTC. Translation gives CSAREAGSYGYTF.

This clonotype was detected many times. This chain links TRBV7-7 with TRBJ2-2, with D possibly being TRBD1 (6 bases). The length of the CDR3 is 15 residues. Germline V gives CDR1 SSHAT, CDR2 FNYEAQ (reference sequence). Trimming removed 5 bases at V and 6 bases at J, with 16 bases between. CDR3 in amino acids: CASSEGTWGPGELFF. In DNA, the CDR3 is TGTGCCAGCAGCGAAGGAACTTGGGGGCCCGGGGAGCTGTTTTTT.

This clonotype was seen many times. The rearrangement uses TRBV6-5 and TRBJ1-2, with a tentative D call TRBD1 (5 bases). Germline V CDR1 and CDR2: MNHEY, SVGAGI. Trimming took 0 bases from V and 7 from J, leaving 15 bases between them. The CDR3 extends over 15 amino acids. Here the CDR3 reads CASSYSPEGKTGYTF. In DNA, the CDR3 is TGTGCCAGCAGTTACTCCCCGGAGGGGAAAACTGGCTACACCTTC.

In its sample, this clonotype was seen many times. The V gene is TRBV20-1, the J gene TRBJ1-4; the match to TRBD1 covers 8 bases. The V gene end was trimmed by 5 bases and the J gene end by 5 bases; junction bases not matched to a gene: 4. The germline V gene has CDR1 DFQATT and CDR2 SNEGSKA (reference sequence). The CDR3 loop spans 13 amino acids. The CDR3 nucleotides read TGCAGTGCTCTTGACAGGGGAAATGAAAAACTGTTTTTT. This sequence encodes CSALDRGNEKLFF.

This clonotype was counted ten times or more. The chain carries TRBV4-1 and TRBJ1-1; the D is unclear. The V and J ends lost 4 bases and 2 bases respectively, with 14 bases between them. Germline-derived CDR1 and CDR2 are MGHRA and YSYEKL. CDR3 size: 15 residues. The CDR3 loop reads CASSPLVAVNTEAFF. The DNA of the CDR3 is TGCGCCAGCAGCCCCCTGGTCGCCGTTAACACTGAAGCTTTCTTT.

The chain recombines TRBV3-1 with TRBJ2-7; D is perhaps TRBD2 (5 bases). The CDR3 sequence is 13 residues long. Trimming cost V 4 bases and J 2 bases, with 9 bases left between them. Germline CDR1 reads LGHDT; CDR2 reads YNNKEL (reference sequence). The CDR3 region is CASSRRPTYEQYF. DNA for the CDR3: TGTGCCAGCAGCCGGAGGCCTACCTACGAGCAGTACTTC.

The chain recombines TRBV2 with TRBJ2-1; D not resolved. Germline V lookup: CDR1 SNHLY, CDR2 FYNNEI. The V and J ends lost 5 bases and 5 bases respectively, with 13 bases between them. The CDR3 contains 14 residues. This chain's CDR3 is CASSFGNWNNEQFF. CDR3 nucleotide sequence: TGTGCCAGCAGTTTTGGGAACTGGAACAATGAGCAGTTCTTC.

A remark on this clonotype: This clone may be a read error of a much larger clone one base away. The genes are TRBV4-2 and TRBJ2-3; the D gene is possibly TRBD2 (6 bases). This CDR3 is built from 18 residues. Germline V gives CDR1 LGHNA, CDR2 YNFKEQ. V was trimmed by 4 bases and J by 6 bases, leaving 26 bases between them. The CDR3 loop is CASSPFVASEDPRDTQYF. CDR3 in DNA: TGTGCCAGCAGCCCTTTTGTCGCTAGCGAGGACCCACGGGATACGCAGTATTTT.

This clonotype was counted ten times or more. The chain couples TRBV11-2 to TRBJ2-7; 8 bases align to TRBD1. The germline gives CDR1 SGHAT, CDR2 FQNNGV. Trimming took 3 bases from V and 4 from J; bases not matched to a gene: 17. The CDR3 is 18 amino acids. Here the CDR3 reads CASSLTGETITLGYEQYF. The CDR3 DNA sequence: TGTGCCAGCAGCTTGACAGGGGAGACCATAACCCTGGGATACGAGCAGTACTTC. The whole variable domain, filled in from reference TRBV11-2 and TRBJ2-7, reads EAGVAQSPRYKIIEKRQSVAFWCNPISGHATLYWYQQILGQGPKLLIQFQNNGVVDDSQLPKDRFSAERLKGVDSTLKIQPAKLEDSAVYLCASSLTGETITLGYEQYFGPGTRLTVT.

This clonotype was counted ten times or more. The chain carries TRBV7-9 and TRBJ2-5; 12 bases match TRBD2. CDR3 length equals 16 residues. Germline CDR1 reads SEHNR; CDR2 reads FQNEAQ (reference sequence). With 3 bases clipped from V and 3 bases from J, the junction kept 5 bases outside the gene matches. CDR3 nucleotide sequence: TGTGCCAGCAGCTTTCTCCGGACTAGCGGGAAAGAGACCCAGTACTTC. Protein sequence: CASSFLRTSGKETQYF.

This clonotype was seen repeatedly, ten times or more. The J gene is TRBJ1-2, the V gene TRBV20-1; unclear D gene. V was shortened by 3 bases and J by 4 bases, with 9 bases between the two germline ends. From germline, CDR1 is DFQATT and CDR2 SNEGSKA (reference sequence). CDR3 size: 12 residues. The DNA of the CDR3 is TGCAGTGCTAGGCACAGCGGCTATGGCTACACCTTC. The encoded protein is CSARHSGYGYTF.

With respect to this clonotype: One junction end disagrees with the germline gene, perhaps due to a read error. The rearrangement links TRBV11-1 to TRBJ2-1, with 12 bases aligning to TRBD2. The germline gives CDR1 SGHAT, CDR2 FQDESV (reference sequence). The CDR3 length is 18 residues. The CDR3 DNA is TGTGCCAGCAGCTTGGGACTAGCGGGCATTCGTTCCTACAATAAGCAGTTCTTC. Its translation: CASSLGLAGIRSYNKQFF.

This clonotype was picked up many times. This chain uses TRBV6-1 with TRBJ1-5, with D hard to call. The CDR3 runs to 15 residues. Germline CDR1 reads MNHNS; CDR2 reads SASEGT. V dropped 8 bases and J dropped 4 bases, with 18 bases sitting between them. In DNA form, the CDR3 reads TGTGCCAGCCGACGGACGGTCCTAGGGAATCAGCCCCAGCATTTT. Protein product: CASRRTVLGNQPQHF.

This clonotype was recorded a few times. The chain couples TRBV12-3 or TRBV12-4 to TRBJ1-1; 8 nucleotides match TRBD1. CDR3 length: 12 residues. V trimming: 5 bases; J trimming: 7 bases; junction bases outside the gene matches: 3. The CDR3 sequence: CASSRQGFEAFF. CDR3 coding DNA: TGTGCCAGCAGTAGACAGGGGTTTGAAGCTTTCTTT.

This clonotype was seen at least ten times. The rearrangement joins TRBV7-8 to TRBJ2-4; TRBD1 aligns across 8 bases. The length of the CDR3 is 14 residues. CDR1 SGHVS and CDR2 FQNEAQ come from the germline V gene. After removal of 4 bases from V and 8 bases from J, the junction contained 7 bases not matched to a gene. Here the CDR3 reads CASSSWTGLDIQYF. The CDR3 DNA follows: TGTGCCAGCAGCTCTTGGACAGGGCTAGACATTCAGTACTTC. Full variable domain (remainder filled in from reference TRBV7-8 and TRBJ2-4): GAGVSQSPRYKVAKRGQDVALRCDPISGHVSLFWYQQALGQGPEFLTYFQNEAQLDKSGLPSDRFFAERPEGSVSTLKIQRTQQEDSAVYLCASSSWTGLDIQYFGAGTRLSVL.

This clonotype was detected many times. The chain uses TRBV27 and TRBJ1-2, with D unclear. This CDR3 comprises 16 residues. The V end was cut by 5 bases, the J end by 3 bases, with 19 bases between. The germline V gene has CDR1 MNHEY and CDR2 SMNVEV (reference sequence). The CDR3 here is CASSPNMWGRHYGYTF. In nucleotides, the CDR3 is TGTGCCAGCAGTCCGAACATGTGGGGTAGGCACTATGGCTACACCTTC.

This clonotype was detected a few times. The CDR3 loop reads CASSDQSANEQFF. CDR3 nucleotides: TGTGCCAGCAGCGACCAGAGTGCCAATGAGCAGTTCTTC. The chain links TRBV7-2 to TRBJ2-1, with no clear D. V was cut by 5 bases and J by 6 bases, with 11 bases left in between. The V gene's germline CDR1 is SGHTA and CDR2 FQGNSA. This CDR3 spans 13 amino acids.

This clonotype was recorded many times. The V and J genes are TRBV7-9 and TRBJ2-5; 8 nucleotides line up with TRBD2. The CDR3 has 16 residues. The V and J ends lost 5 bases and 3 bases, in that order; junction bases with no gene match: 11. Germline CDR1 SEHNR, CDR2 FQNEAQ (reference sequence). The CDR3 region is CASSTLAGMPKETQYF. The DNA for the CDR3 is TGTGCCAGCAGCACCTTAGCGGGGATGCCAAAAGAGACCCAGTACTTC.

The genes are TRBV10-1 and TRBJ1-3, with D possibly matching TRBD1 (5 bases). The CDR3 consists of 14 residues. Germline V gene data show CDR1 as WNHNN and CDR2 as SYGVQD (reference sequence). Trimming left V 10 bases short and J 0 bases short, with 13 bases between. The chain's CDR3 is CATSAGDSGNTIYF. In DNA, the CDR3 is TGCGCCACCTCGGCGGGGGACTCTGGAAACACCATATATTTT.

This clonotype appeared many times. The chain carries TRBV5-1 and TRBJ2-3; D is unclear. The CDR3 covers 14 residues. V lost 4 bases and J lost 2, with 11 bases in between. CDR1 is SGHRS, CDR2 YFSETQ, per germline. In nucleotides, the CDR3 is TGCGCCAGCAGCCCCCTCCCGATCACAGATACGCAGTATTTT. Its protein is CASSPLPITDTQYF.

At least ten counts were recorded for this clonotype. The chain combines TRBV12-3 or TRBV12-4 with TRBJ1-3; unclear D gene. The CDR3 is 19 residues long. The V gene lost 3 bases and the J gene lost 3 bases, with 24 bases spanning the gap. In DNA form, the CDR3 reads TGTGCCAGCAGTTTCGAAGTCGAGACCCTAAAGGTCTTTGGAAACACCATATATTTT. This sequence encodes CASSFEVETLKVFGNTIYF.

This clonotype was found many times. In DNA, the CDR3 is TGTGCCACCAGCAGAGATGACAACTATGGCTACACCTTC. It translates to CATSRDDNYGYTF. V and J are TRBV15 and TRBJ1-2; no firm D call. Germline assignment: CDR1 LNHNV and CDR2 YYDKDF (reference sequence). Trimming removed 0 bases at V and 2 bases at J, with 4 bases between. The CDR3 has 13 residues.

This chain joins TRBV30 and TRBJ2-1; 9 nucleotides align to TRBD2. This CDR3 contains 15 residues. The J segment lost 4 bases and the V segment lost 4 bases, leaving 8 bases of the junction unmatched. Germline CDR1 GTSNPN, CDR2 SVGIG (reference sequence). In DNA, the CDR3 is TGTGCCTGGAAGGTGCTAGCGGGGATATACAATGAGCAGTTCTTC. It yields the protein CAWKVLAGIYNEQFF.

This clonotype was counted ten times or more. The gene calls are TRBV14 and TRBJ2-7; the match to TRBD1 covers 9 bases. The ends lost 3 bases at V and 7 bases at J; junction bases unmatched: 7. Looked up from germline, CDR1 is SGHDN and CDR2 is FVKESK. This CDR3 region has 14 residues. The chain's CDR3 is CASSHSQGAGEQYF. CDR3 nucleotide sequence: TGTGCCAGCAGCCACTCACAGGGGGCGGGGGAGCAGTACTTC.